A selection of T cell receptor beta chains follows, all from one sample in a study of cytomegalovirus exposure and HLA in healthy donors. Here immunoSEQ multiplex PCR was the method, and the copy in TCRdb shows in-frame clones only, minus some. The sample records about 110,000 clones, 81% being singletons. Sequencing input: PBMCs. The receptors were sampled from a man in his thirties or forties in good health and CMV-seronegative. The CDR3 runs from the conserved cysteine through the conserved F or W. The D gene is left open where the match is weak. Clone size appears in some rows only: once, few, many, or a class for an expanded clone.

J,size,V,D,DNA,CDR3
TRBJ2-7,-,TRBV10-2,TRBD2,TGCGCCAGCAGTGATATAGCTAGCGGGAGACGGCACGAGCAGTACTTC,CASSDIASGRRHEQYF
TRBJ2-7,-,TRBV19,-,TGTGCCAGTAATCAGGGTCCGACCTACGAGCAGTACTTC,CASNQGPTYEQYF
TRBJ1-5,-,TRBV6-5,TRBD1,TGTGCCAGCAGTTACTCCGGGACAGGGTACCAGCCCCAGCATTTT,CASSYSGTGYQPQHF
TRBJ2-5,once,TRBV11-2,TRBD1,TGTGCCAGCAGCGGGAAAAGGGGGCAGGGGGAGACCCAGTACTTC,CASSGKRGQGETQYF
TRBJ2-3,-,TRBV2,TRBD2,TGTGCCAGCAGTGCGGCTAGCGGGGACCTAGATACGCAGTATTTT,CASSAASGDLDTQYF
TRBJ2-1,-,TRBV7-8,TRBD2,TGTGCCAGCAGCTTAGCTTATTTAGCGGGCTCATTGTCTGAGCAGTTCTTC,CASSLAYLAGSLSEQFF
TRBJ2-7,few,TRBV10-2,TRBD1,TGCGCCAGCAGAAGCCGGGACAGGGGTGAGCAGTACTTC,CASRSRDRGEQYF
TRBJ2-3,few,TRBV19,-,TGTGCCAGTAGTCGCCGCACCGAGGCAGATACGCAGTATTTT,CASSRRTEADTQYF
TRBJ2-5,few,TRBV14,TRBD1,TGTGCCAGCAGCCTTACAGGGGTGGCCCAGTACTTC,CASSLTGVAQYF
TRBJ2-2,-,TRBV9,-,TGTGCCAGCAGCATGTCCATAGTGATCACCGGGGAGCTGTTTTTT,CASSMSIVITGELFF
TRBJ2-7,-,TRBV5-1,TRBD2,TGCGCCAGCAGCTTGGCGAGCGGGACGGGCGAGCAGTACTTC,CASSLASGTGEQYF
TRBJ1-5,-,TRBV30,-,TGTGCCCGGAGGTGCCGACAGGGCAATCAGCCCCAGCATTTT,CARRCRQGNQPQHF
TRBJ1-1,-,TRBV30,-,TGTGCCTGGATTCGGACAGACTTCGACACTGAAGCTTTCTTT,CAWIRTDFDTEAFF